This T cell receptor beta chain originates from a study of blood T cell repertoires in COVID-19. In the original processing: Quantification of nucleated cells was approximated via reference gene primer amplification. The protocol was immunoSEQ multiplex PCR, while the TCRdb copy is restricted to in-frame clones and leaves out a portion. The V and J calls and clone size come from that table; D and trimming were worked out from the DNA. The data contain some 210,000 clones, just under 85% of them singletons. The CDR3 totals 12 residues. Germline V gene lookup returns CDR1 LNHDA and CDR2 SQIVND (reference sequence). Trimming took off 9 bases at V and 5 bases at J, with 13 bases between the two ends.

The specimen sequenced was peripheral blood. The chain carries TRBV19 and TRBJ1-1; D remains unclear. The receptor was derived from a woman aged 45 to 65 with active or convalescent COVID-19. The CDR3 region is CASRRRETEAFF. DNA for the CDR3: TGTGCCAGCCGTCGTAGAGAGACTGAAGCTTTCTTT.